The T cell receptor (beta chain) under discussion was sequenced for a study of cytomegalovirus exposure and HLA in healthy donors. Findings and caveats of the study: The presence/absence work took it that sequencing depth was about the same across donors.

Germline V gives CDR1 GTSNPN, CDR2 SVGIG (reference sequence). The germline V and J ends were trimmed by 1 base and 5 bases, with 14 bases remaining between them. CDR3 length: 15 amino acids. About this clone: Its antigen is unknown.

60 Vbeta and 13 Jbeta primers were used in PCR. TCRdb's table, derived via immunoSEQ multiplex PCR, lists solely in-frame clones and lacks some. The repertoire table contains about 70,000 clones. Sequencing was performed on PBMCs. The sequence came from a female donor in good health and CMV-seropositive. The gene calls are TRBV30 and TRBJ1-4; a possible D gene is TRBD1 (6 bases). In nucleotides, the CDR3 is TGTGCCTGGAGTGCCCCACAGGGTCTAAATGAAAAACTGTTTTTT. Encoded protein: CAWSAPQGLNEKLFF. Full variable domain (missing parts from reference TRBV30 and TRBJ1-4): SQTIHQWPATLVQPVGSPLSLECTVEGTSNPNLYWYRQAAGRGLQLLFYSVGIGQISSEVPQNLSASRPQDRQFILSSKKLLLSDSGFYLCAWSAPQGLNEKLFFGSGTQLSVL.